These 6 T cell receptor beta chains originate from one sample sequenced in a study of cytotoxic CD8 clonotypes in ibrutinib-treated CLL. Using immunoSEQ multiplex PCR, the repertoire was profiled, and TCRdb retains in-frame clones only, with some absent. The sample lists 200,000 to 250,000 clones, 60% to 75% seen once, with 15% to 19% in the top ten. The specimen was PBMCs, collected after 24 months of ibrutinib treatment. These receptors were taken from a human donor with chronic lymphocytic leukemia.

The CDR3 sequence: CASSETLAAKETQYF. The CDR3 DNA follows: TGTGCCAGCAGCGAGACGCTAGCGGCTAAAGAGACCCAGTACTTC. The V and J genes are TRBV7-2 and TRBJ2-5; 7 bases map to TRBD2. Per germline, CDR1 SGHTA and CDR2 FQGNSA. The CDR3 spans 15 residues. The junction had 9 bases not matched to a gene; V was cut back by 5 bases and J by 3 bases. Together with reference TRBV7-2 and TRBJ2-5, the CDR3 gives the full variable domain: GAGVSQSPSNKVTEKGKDVELRCDPISGHTALYWYRQSLGQGLEFLIYFQGNSAPDKSGLPSDRFSAERTGGSVSTLTIQRTQQEDSAVYLCASSETLAAKETQYFGPGTRLLVL.

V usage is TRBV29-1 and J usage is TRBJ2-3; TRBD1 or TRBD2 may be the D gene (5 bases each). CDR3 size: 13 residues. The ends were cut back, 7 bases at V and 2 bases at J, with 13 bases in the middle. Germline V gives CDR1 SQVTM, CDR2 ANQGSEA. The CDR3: CSGTTGTTDTQYF. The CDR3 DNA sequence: TGCAGCGGTACGACCGGGACCACAGATACGCAGTATTTT.

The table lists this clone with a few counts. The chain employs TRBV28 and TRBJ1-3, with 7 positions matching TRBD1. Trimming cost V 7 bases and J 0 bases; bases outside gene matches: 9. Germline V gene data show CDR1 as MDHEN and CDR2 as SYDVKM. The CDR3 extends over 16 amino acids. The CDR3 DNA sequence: TGTGCCAGCACCATGTGGGGGGACAGCTCTGGAAACACCATATATTTT. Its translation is CASTMWGDSSGNTIYF.

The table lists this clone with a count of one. The CDR3 loop is CASSVRDSDTDTQYF. In DNA form, the CDR3 reads TGTGCCAGCTCGGTCCGGGACAGCGACACAGATACGCAGTATTTT. J is TRBJ2-3 and V is TRBV18, with 7 bases that match TRBD1. Germline V lookup: CDR1 KGHSH, CDR2 LQKENI. Trimming at V came to 6 bases and at J to 2 bases, leaving 8 bases not matched to a gene. This CDR3 is 15 amino acids long.

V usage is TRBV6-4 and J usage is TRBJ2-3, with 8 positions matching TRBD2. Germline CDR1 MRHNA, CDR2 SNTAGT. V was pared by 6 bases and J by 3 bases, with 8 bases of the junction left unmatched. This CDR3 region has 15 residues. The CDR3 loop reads CASSHGVAGTDTQYF. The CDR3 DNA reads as TGTGCCAGCAGCCACGGAGTAGCGGGAACAGATACGCAGTATTTT.

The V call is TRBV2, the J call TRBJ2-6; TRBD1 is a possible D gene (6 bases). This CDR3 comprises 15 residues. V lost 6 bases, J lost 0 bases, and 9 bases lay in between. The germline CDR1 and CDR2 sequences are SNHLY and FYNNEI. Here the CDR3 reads CASRTGHSGANVLTF. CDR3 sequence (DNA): TGTGCCAGCAGGACAGGTCACTCTGGGGCCAACGTCCTGACTTTC.